The 25 T cell receptor beta chains listed next were all sequenced from one sample in a study of T cell repertoires in cytomegalovirus infection. No antigen is known for these receptors. MiXCR, applied by TCRdb to the reads, yields one record per CDR3 protein. The sample shows hundreds of thousands of distinct CDR3 sequences, 25% to 35% of them seen only once. The material was cultured PBMCs, obtained from culture after CMV antigen stimulation. Every receptor here comes from a human donor in good health (CMV status not recorded). Some clones in this sample may be carry-over from other donors' samples.

This clonotype occurred many times. V usage is TRBV28 and J usage is TRBJ2-5, with 10 bases matching TRBD2. There are 16 residues in the CDR3. V lost 5 bases, J lost 6 bases, and 12 bases stayed unmatched. Germline CDR1 reads MDHEN; CDR2 reads SYDVKM. The CDR3 is CASSPPPSGSWQTQYF. The CDR3 DNA follows: TGTGCCAGCAGTCCTCCCCCTAGCGGGAGCTGGCAGACCCAGTACTTC.

The V gene is TRBV12-3 or TRBV12-4, the J gene TRBJ1-1, with D hard to call. The CDR3 length is 14 residues. V dropped 5 bases and J dropped 4 bases, with 14 bases sitting between them. CDR3 protein: CASSENGGITEAFF. CDR3 DNA: TGTGCCAGCAGTGAAAACGGTGGAATCACTGAAGCTTTCTTT.

The rearrangement uses TRBV7-8 and TRBJ1-3, with 8 nucleotides matching TRBD1. In germline, CDR1 is SGHVS, CDR2 FQNEAQ. V shed 5 bases and J 2 bases; nucleotides not matched to a gene: 5. CDR3 length: 15 amino acids. The chain's CDR3 is CASSERTGTGNTIYF. The CDR3 DNA follows: TGTGCCAGCAGCGAACGGACAGGGACTGGAAACACCATATATTTT.

This clonotype was counted only a few times. This chain connects TRBV10-3 to TRBJ1-2, with D hard to call. Deletions cut 3 bases from V and 4 bases from J, with 12 bases between. The CDR3 sequence is 14 residues long. Germline loops: CDR1 ENHRY, CDR2 SYGVKD. CDR3 DNA: TGTGCCATCAGTGAAACCAGCCGCGGCTATGGCTACACCTTC. Its protein product is CAISETSRGYGYTF.

In its sample, this clonotype was seen a few times. The chain is built from TRBV4-1 and TRBJ2-1, with D unresolved. CDR1 and CDR2 from the germline V gene are MGHRA and YSYEKL. The CDR3 contains 13 residues. V dropped 1 base and J dropped 5 bases, with 6 bases sitting between them. For the CDR3, the DNA is TGCGCCAGCAGCCAAGGAACCAACAATGAGCAGTTCTTC. This translates into CASSQGTNNEQFF.

This clonotype was seen at least ten times. The V call is TRBV4-1, the J call TRBJ1-1; 8 bases map to TRBD1. The CDR3 has 15 amino acids. Trimming took 3 bases from V and 2 from J; bases not matched to a gene: 5. Germline V gene data show CDR1 as MGHRA and CDR2 as YSYEKL. CDR3 sequence: CASSHPDRGNTEAFF. The CDR3 DNA reads TGCGCCAGCAGCCACCCTGACAGGGGCAACACTGAAGCTTTCTTT.

The gene calls are TRBV3-1 and TRBJ1-2, with D possibly being TRBD1 (5 bases). The V end was cut by 1 base, the J end by 5 bases, with 11 bases between. Germline V gives CDR1 LGHDT, CDR2 YNNKEL (reference sequence). The length of the CDR3 is 14 residues. CDR3 sequence (DNA): TGTGCCAGCAGCCAAGGCCGGGGGAAATATGGCTACACCTTC. This codes for CASSQGRGKYGYTF.

This clonotype was detected a few times. The genes are TRBV7-3 and TRBJ2-2, with 9 bases that match TRBD2. Germline V lookup: CDR1 SGHTA, CDR2 FQGTGA. This CDR3 is 16 amino acids long. The V segment lost 2 bases and the J segment 4 bases; nucleotides outside the gene matches: 5. The CDR3 loop reads CASSLGGRATTGELFF. CDR3 in DNA: TGTGCCAGCAGCTTAGGCGGGAGGGCCACCACCGGGGAGCTGTTTTTT.

This clonotype occurred many times. This chain uses TRBV5-4 with TRBJ1-1, with D unresolved. Germline V gene sequence: CDR1 SGHNT, CDR2 YYREEE (reference sequence). This CDR3 has 16 residues. Trimming cost V 0 bases and J 0 bases, with 12 bases left between them. The CDR3 loop is CASSLVPDPLNTEAFF. CDR3 DNA sequence: TGTGCCAGCAGCTTGGTACCAGATCCATTGAACACTGAAGCTTTCTTT.

The sample holds a few counts of this clonotype. This sequence joins TRBV7-2 and TRBJ2-7; 10 bases are a match to TRBD2. With 4 bases clipped from V and 3 bases from J, the junction kept 9 bases outside the gene matches. The CDR3 length is 16 residues. Germline loops: CDR1 SGHTA, CDR2 FQGNSA. This CDR3 is CASSSPKLAGNYEQYF. As DNA, the CDR3 is TGTGCCAGCAGCTCTCCTAAACTAGCGGGGAACTACGAGCAGTACTTC.

This chain uses TRBV28 with TRBJ1-5; unclear D gene. Between the trimmed V and J ends, which lost 6 bases and 1 base, there was a span of 13 bases. CDR1 MDHEN and CDR2 SYDVKM come from the germline V gene. The CDR3 extends over 15 amino acids. CDR3 DNA sequence: TGTGCCAGCAGAACCCCGTCGGGGAGCAATCAGCCCCAGCATTTT. This gives the protein CASRTPSGSNQPQHF.

This clonotype was counted a few times. This chain joins TRBV7-9 and TRBJ1-4; possible D gene TRBD1, 5 bases. Trimming left V 1 base short and J 6 bases short, with 12 bases between. This CDR3 spans 15 amino acids. Germline loops: CDR1 SEHNR, CDR2 FQNEAQ (reference sequence). Written as DNA, the CDR3 is TGTGCCAGCAGCTTAGGCCGGCAGGGTGATGAAAAACTGTTTTTT. Amino acids: CASSLGRQGDEKLFF.

The chain links TRBV5-1 to TRBJ1-1, with D perhaps TRBD1 (6 bases). The CDR3 is 15 amino acids. The V gene's germline CDR1 is SGHRS and CDR2 YFSETQ. The V and J ends lost 3 bases and 0 bases respectively, with 12 bases between them. The CDR3 sequence is CASSWTDPMNTEAFF. The CDR3, as DNA: TGCGCCAGCAGCTGGACAGACCCCATGAACACTGAAGCTTTCTTT.

The CDR3 coding sequence is TGTGCCAGCAGCCCCGCCTTAGGCGCAGGCTCTGGGGCCAACGTCCTGACTTTC. Translated: CASSPALGAGSGANVLTF. The chain links TRBV4-2 to TRBJ2-6; D is undetermined. CDR1 is LGHNA and CDR2 is YNFKEQ in the germline V gene. Trimming took 4 bases from V and 0 from J, leaving 16 bases between them. The CDR3 covers 18 residues.

This clonotype turned up a few times. The rearrangement links TRBV7-3 to TRBJ2-1; D might be TRBD1 (6 bases). The CDR3 contains 14 residues. V was clipped by 5 bases and J by 0 bases, with 8 bases between them. Germline CDR1 and CDR2: SGHTA and FQGTGA. CDR3 loop: CASSRDISYNEQFF. DNA of the CDR3: TGTGCCAGCAGCCGGGACATCTCCTACAATGAGCAGTTCTTC.

In this sample, this clonotype turned up a few times. V and J are TRBV7-9 and TRBJ2-3; tentatively, D is TRBD2 (5 bases). CDR1 and CDR2 (germline): SEHNR, FQNEAQ (reference sequence). V was clipped by 2 bases and J by 0 bases, with 12 bases between them. The CDR3 has 16 amino acids. CDR3 amino acids: CASSLLDYRSTDTQYF. As DNA, the CDR3 is TGTGCCAGCAGCTTACTAGACTACCGGAGCACAGATACGCAGTATTTT.

This clonotype appeared a few times. The CDR3 nucleotides are TGTGCCAGCAGTACAGGGGGCGGAGGAGATACGCAGTATTTT. Translating gives CASSTGGGGDTQYF. The chain is built from TRBV5-4 and TRBJ2-3, with 9 bases aligning to TRBD1. Looked up from germline, CDR1 is SGHNT and CDR2 is YYREEE (reference sequence). The CDR3 is 14 residues long. Unmatched junction bases numbered 6, after V lost 5 bases and J lost 5 bases.

This chain joins TRBV6-1 and TRBJ2-7; 8 bases are shared with TRBD2. This CDR3 has 16 amino acids. Trimming took 5 bases from V and 5 from J; bases not matched to a gene: 14. Looked up from germline, CDR1 is MNHNS and CDR2 is SASEGT. CDR3 sequence: CASSRTSLGGGDEQYF. CDR3 nucleotide sequence: TGTGCCAGCAGTCGGACTAGCTTAGGAGGTGGCGACGAGCAGTACTTC.

The CDR3 loop is CPGSRGGAEDTQYF. In DNA, the CDR3 is TGTCCCGGGTCCCGTGGCGGGGCAGAAGATACGCAGTATTTT. The chain couples TRBV6-6 to TRBJ2-3, with D possibly TRBD2 on 6 matching bases. The germline gives CDR1 MNHNY, CDR2 SVGAGI (reference sequence). The CDR3 extends over 14 amino acids.

This clonotype was seen more than once but under ten times. The chain couples TRBV6-5 to TRBJ2-1; 8 positions agree with TRBD2. This CDR3 has 18 amino acids. Looked up from germline, CDR1 is MNHEY and CDR2 is SVGAGI. V was clipped by 2 bases and J by 7 bases; unmatched bases: 16. CDR3 coding DNA: TGTGCCAGCAGTTACGTAAAAAGTAGCGGGATAAGTTGGAATGAGCAGTTCTTC. Translated: CASSYVKSSGISWNEQFF.

In the case of this clonotype: A much larger clone lies a single base off, so this may be a read error. The chain combines TRBV19 with TRBJ2-1; 12 bases fit TRBD2. This CDR3 region has 16 residues. Germline CDR1 and CDR2: LNHDA and SQIVND (reference sequence). With 9 bases clipped from V and 7 bases from J, the junction kept 13 bases outside the gene matches. Here the CDR3 reads CASARVASGRVNEQFF. The CDR3 DNA reads TGTGCCAGCGCCCGAGTGGCTAGCGGGAGGGTAAATGAGCAGTTCTTC. The variable domain in full, completed from reference TRBV19 and TRBJ2-1, reads DGGITQSPKYLFRKEGQNVTLSCEQNLNHDAMYWYRQDPGQGLRLIYYSQIVNDFQKGDIAEGYSVSREKKESFPLTVTSAQKNPTAFYLCASARVASGRVNEQFFGPGTRLTVL.

This clonotype has a count of ten or more. The chain joins TRBV7-8 to TRBJ1-4; the match to TRBD1 covers 8 bases. The CDR3 is 19 residues long. Germline assignment: CDR1 SGHVS and CDR2 FQNEAQ. Trimming took 1 base from V and 0 from J; bases not matched to a gene: 10. The DNA for the CDR3 is TGTGCCAGCAGCTTAGGATTCGGACAGGGTCTATCAACTAATGAAAAACTGTTTTTT. It yields the protein CASSLGFGQGLSTNEKLFF.

On this clonotype itself: This clone may be a read error of a much larger clone one base away. The rearrangement links TRBV7-2 to TRBJ1-1; no firm D call. The CDR3 loop spans 15 amino acids. Germline assignment: CDR1 SGHTA and CDR2 FQGNSA. The CDR3 loop reads CASSLSRTRRTEAYF. Written as DNA, the CDR3 is TGTGCCAGCAGCTTATCGCGGACGAGAAGGACTGAAGCTTACTTT.

The rearrangement joins TRBV6-1 to TRBJ2-5, with D possibly TRBD1 on 6 matching bases. Trimming pared 0 bases from V and 5 bases from J, leaving 10 bases between. In germline, CDR1 is MNHNS, CDR2 SASEGT. The CDR3 consists of 14 residues. For the CDR3, the DNA is TGTGCCAGCAGTGAAGCGACAGGCGGTGAGACCCAGTACTTC. Its protein product is CASSEATGGETQYF.

The rearrangement uses TRBV5-1 and TRBJ1-2, with D unclear. Trimming took 0 bases from V and 6 from J, leaving 12 bases between them. CDR1 is SGHRS and CDR2 is YFSETQ in the germline V gene. The CDR3 runs 14 residues. This CDR3 is CASSLDGSPNGYTF. For the CDR3, the DNA is TGCGCCAGCAGCTTGGACGGGTCCCCTAATGGCTACACCTTC.